What follows are 5 T cell receptor beta chains derived from one specimen sequenced in a study of OX40 agonist ivuxolimab in advanced cancers. Assay: immunoSEQ multiplex PCR; the TCRdb copy retains only in-frame clones and omits some. The data hold 60,000 to 85,000 clones, with 75% to 90% observed a single time. The specimen was CD4+ or CD8+ T cells sorted from blood, collected in a trial of the OX40 agonist ivuxolimab. The receptor set was obtained from an adult with an advanced solid tumor such as melanoma, head and neck, liver or kidney cancer.

This chain links TRBV4-1 with TRBJ2-1; 14 nucleotides align to TRBD2. The length of the CDR3 is 21 residues. V lost 7 bases, J lost 0 bases, and 17 bases stayed unmatched. Germline V gene lookup returns CDR1 MGHRA and CDR2 YSYEKL. The CDR3 region is CASKTSRGTSGRTSSYNEQFF. The CDR3 DNA reads TGCGCCAGCAAAACTAGCCGGGGGACTAGCGGGAGAACTAGCTCCTACAATGAGCAGTTCTTC.

The chain couples TRBV27 to TRBJ1-2, with TRBD1 as a possible D gene (5 bases). The V end was cut by 5 bases, the J end by 6 bases, with 22 bases between. CDR1 MNHEY and CDR2 SMNVEV come from the germline V gene (reference sequence). CDR3 length: 16 residues. CDR3 nucleotides: TGTGCCAGCAGTCCGGGTCTGAAGGGGAGGCACAATGGCTACACCTTC. It encodes CASSPGLKGRHNGYTF.

V and J are TRBV7-9 and TRBJ2-5; TRBD1 might be the D (5 bases). Trimming cost V 0 bases and J 5 bases, with 7 bases left between them. The length of the CDR3 is 13 residues. Germline CDR1 is SEHNR and CDR2 is FQNEAQ (reference sequence). The CDR3 bases are TGTGCCAGCAGCTTAGCGCAGGGCGAGACCCAGTACTTC. Amino acid sequence: CASSLAQGETQYF.

The genes are TRBV25-1 and TRBJ1-3, with TRBD1 matching over 7 bases. CDR1 and CDR2 from the germline V gene are MGHDK and SYGVNS. CDR3 length equals 14 residues. The V gene end was trimmed by 10 bases and the J gene end by 0 bases; junction bases not matched to a gene: 6. CDR3 nucleotides: TGTGCCATAACGGACAGGCCCTCTGGAAACACCATATATTTT. Protein product: CAITDRPSGNTIYF.

The J gene is TRBJ2-5, the V gene TRBV6-4; the D gene is possibly TRBD2 (5 bases). The CDR3 sequence is 13 residues long. The V gene lost 4 bases and the J gene lost 4 bases, with 10 bases spanning the gap. Germline V lookup: CDR1 MRHNA, CDR2 SNTAGT. The CDR3 reads CASSVNRGETQYF. The DNA of the CDR3 is TGTGCCAGCAGTGTCAATCGGGGAGAGACCCAGTACTTC.